Shown below are 18 T cell receptor beta chains from a single sample sequenced in a study of T cell responses to AZD1222 COVID-19 vaccine (dated by TCRdb to the early 2020s). The time point label, read with the paper, signifies: baseline before first vaccination. Receptor amplification or capture employed the immunoSEQ multiplex PCR assay. The immuneACCESS repertoire file appears here via TCRdb, limited to in-frame rearrangements. These files lack a portion of the clones; in checked studies, under half of the deficit traces to unresolved V genes, and the cause of the others is not known. The sample data list 90,000 to 140,000 clones, and roughly 91% of these were observed just once. The ten largest clones take up about 9.1% of the sample. This specimen was peripheral blood, taken on day 0 of AZD1222 vaccination. These receptors all stem from an adult in good health.

The rearrangement joins TRBV5-1 to TRBJ1-4; D uncertain. V dropped 8 bases and J dropped 0 bases, with 8 bases sitting between them. Germline values: CDR1 SGHRS, CDR2 YFSETQ. The CDR3 covers 13 residues. The DNA of the CDR3 is TGCGCCAGTTCCATTTCAACTAATGAAAAACTGTTTTTT. Translated: CASSISTNEKLFF.

The rearrangement links TRBV6-5 to TRBJ1-1, with D perhaps matching TRBD1 (5 bases). The germline CDR1 and CDR2 sequences are MNHEY and SVGAGI. The CDR3 totals 13 residues. V was trimmed by 6 bases and J by 3 bases, leaving 11 bases between them. Here the CDR3 DNA reads TGTGCCAGCAGGGTCATGGGGGACACTGAAGCTTTCTTT. Encoded protein: CASRVMGDTEAFF.

V and J are TRBV5-6 and TRBJ2-7, with TRBD1 identical over 7 bases. Losses at the gene ends were 0 bases for V and 5 bases for J; bases not matched to a gene: 8. Germline CDR1 is SGHDT and CDR2 is YYEEEE. CDR3 length: 15 amino acids. CDR3 protein: CASSLGSGTENEQYF. The CDR3 DNA reads TGTGCCAGCAGCTTGGGCTCCGGGACAGAAAACGAGCAGTACTTC.

The V gene is TRBV28, the J gene TRBJ1-1; TRBD1 is a possible D gene (6 bases). The germline V and J ends were trimmed by 4 bases and 6 bases, with 15 bases remaining between them. CDR3 length: 14 amino acids. The germline V gene encodes CDR1 MDHEN and CDR2 SYDVKM. The CDR3 DNA is TGTGCCAGCAGTTGGGGGGCAAAGAGTTCTGAAGCTTTCTTT. This sequence encodes CASSWGAKSSEAFF.

This rearrangement joins TRBV28 to TRBJ1-2; no definite D call. The CDR3 consists of 12 residues. V was shortened by 5 bases and J by 3 bases, with 7 bases between the two germline ends. Germline V gene sequence: CDR1 MDHEN, CDR2 SYDVKM. In DNA form, the CDR3 reads TGTGCCAGCAGTGTGGAGTACTATGGCTACACCTTC. It translates to CASSVEYYGYTF.

This clone was observed a handful of times. The genes are TRBV28 and TRBJ1-5, with a possible D match to TRBD1 (6 bases). This CDR3 has 15 residues. The V end lost 1 base, the J end lost 5 bases, and 12 bases lay between the germline ends. Germline V gene lookup returns CDR1 MDHEN and CDR2 SYDVKM. DNA for the CDR3: TGTGCCAGCAGTTTATTAGGGGGTGGGCATCAGCCCCAGCATTTT. This sequence encodes CASSLLGGGHQPQHF.

The rearrangement links TRBV5-1 to TRBJ2-2; D is unresolved. Per germline, CDR1 SGHRS and CDR2 YFSETQ. Trimming removed 5 bases from V and 6 bases from J, with 14 bases in between. The CDR3 runs 14 residues. CDR3 nucleotide sequence: TGCGCCAGCAGTTCGAGAGCCGGGCCCGGGGAGCTGTTTTTT. Protein: CASSSRAGPGELFF.

Only one count was recorded for this clone. The chain joins TRBV3-1 (or the pseudogene TRBV3-2) to TRBJ2-7; the D is unclear. The CDR3 length is 14 residues. Germline V CDR1 and CDR2: LGHDT, YNNKEL (reference sequence). Trimming took off 5 bases at V and 0 bases at J, with 11 bases between the two ends. CDR3 DNA sequence: TGTGCCAGCAGCTTACTCAGGAACTCCTACGAGCAGTACTTC. Protein sequence: CASSLLRNSYEQYF.

This clone occurred a few times. The CDR3 loop reads CASSKSQGSQETQYF. CDR3 coding DNA: TGTGCCAGCAGTAAGTCACAGGGTTCCCAAGAGACCCAGTACTTC. The V call is TRBV6-5, the J call TRBJ2-5; possibly TRBD1 for D (6 bases). Germline V gene data show CDR1 as MNHEY and CDR2 as SVGAGI. V was cut by 5 bases and J by 1 base, with 14 bases left in between. The CDR3 contains 15 residues.

This chain uses TRBV7-8 with TRBJ2-3, with 11 nucleotides matching TRBD2. Trimming at V came to 1 base and at J to 2 bases, leaving 2 bases not matched to a gene. CDR1 is SGHVS and CDR2 is FQNEAQ in the germline V gene. This CDR3 contains 16 residues. CDR3 sequence: CASSLGLAGYTDTQYF. DNA of the CDR3: TGTGCCAGCAGCTTAGGACTAGCGGGGTACACAGATACGCAGTATTTT.

This clone has a handful of counts. The V call is TRBV11-3, the J call TRBJ2-1; 8 bases line up with TRBD2. The CDR3 length is 16 residues. Germline V gives CDR1 SGHNT, CDR2 YENEEA. V was clipped by 0 bases and J by 5 bases; unmatched bases: 6. The CDR3 loop is CASSLDGREGDNEQFF. CDR3 sequence (DNA): TGTGCCAGCAGCTTAGATGGTCGGGAGGGGGACAATGAGCAGTTCTTC.

The gene calls are TRBV6-5 and TRBJ1-1; D gene unclear. The CDR3 extends over 13 amino acids. Deletions cut 2 bases from V and 1 base from J, with 5 bases between. Germline V CDR1 and CDR2: MNHEY, SVGAGI. The CDR3 loop reads CASSYEANTEAFF. The CDR3 DNA reads TGTGCCAGCAGTTACGAGGCGAACACTGAAGCTTTCTTT.

Here the CDR3 reads CASRRGALSNQPQHF. DNA of the CDR3: TGTGCCAGCAGGCGAGGGGCGCTGAGCAATCAGCCCCAGCATTTT. This chain uses TRBV28 with TRBJ1-5; D is possibly TRBD1 (5 bases). V shed 6 bases and J shed 1 base, with 13 bases lying between them. This CDR3 region has 15 residues. Germline assignment: CDR1 MDHEN and CDR2 SYDVKM.

This sequence joins TRBV4-2 and TRBJ2-1; 10 bases map to TRBD2. This CDR3 comprises 15 residues. The V segment lost 8 bases and the J segment 7 bases; nucleotides outside the gene matches: 11. Germline V gene sequence: CDR1 LGHNA, CDR2 YNFKEQ. This chain's CDR3 is CASGGPSGSENEQFF. The CDR3 coding sequence is TGTGCCAGCGGAGGCCCTAGCGGGAGTGAAAATGAGCAGTTCTTC.

The V gene is TRBV18, the J gene TRBJ2-5, with D perhaps matching TRBD1 (6 bases). The germline V gene encodes CDR1 KGHSH and CDR2 LQKENI. There are 14 residues in the CDR3. V lost 6 bases and J lost 1, with 12 bases in between. In nucleotides, the CDR3 is TGTGCCAGCTCTACGACAGGCACCCAAGAGACCCAGTACTTC. Translation: CASSTTGTQETQYF.

This clone came up a few times. CDR3 bases: TGTGCCAGCTCCACCGGGCCCTACGAGCAGTACTTC. This sequence encodes CASSTGPYEQYF. The J gene is TRBJ2-7, the V gene TRBV19; D is unresolved. V shed 9 bases and J shed 2 bases, with 11 bases lying between them. The CDR3 runs to 12 residues. The germline CDR1 and CDR2 sequences are LNHDA and SQIVND (reference sequence). Drawing the rest from reference TRBV19 and TRBJ2-7, the complete variable domain is DGGITQSPKYLFRKEGQNVTLSCEQNLNHDAMYWYRQDPGQGLRLIYYSQIVNDFQKGDIAEGYSVSREKKESFPLTVTSAQKNPTAFYLCASSTGPYEQYFGPGTRLTVT.

The V and J genes are TRBV4-1 and TRBJ2-3, with 12 positions matching TRBD2. The V and J ends lost 5 bases and 3 bases, in that order; junction bases with no gene match: 9. Germline lookup yields CDR1 MGHRA and CDR2 YSYEKL. CDR3 length: 17 residues. The CDR3 DNA reads TGCGCCAGCAGCTCCCTCGGGACTAGCGGGTTTACAGATACGCAGTATTTT. Translated: CASSSLGTSGFTDTQYF.

In nucleotides, the CDR3 is TGCGCCAGCAGCCAAGATGGTACTAGCGGGCAGTCCTACGAGCAGTACTTC. Amino acid sequence: CASSQDGTSGQSYEQYF. This sequence joins TRBV4-1 and TRBJ2-7; 9 nucleotides agree with TRBD2. The CDR3 totals 17 residues. Per the germline V gene, CDR1 is MGHRA and CDR2 is YSYEKL. Trimming removed 0 bases from V and 1 base from J; junction bases left unmatched: 7.